The next 15 T cell receptor beta chains were all read from a single sample in a study of blood T cell repertoires in COVID-19. TCRdb's table, derived via immunoSEQ multiplex PCR, lists solely in-frame clones and lacks some. The sample includes 150,000 to 200,000 clones, 75% to 90% of them seen just once. The sample comprised peripheral blood. The source of these receptors is a human donor with acute or convalescent COVID-19. The donor label of this sample is uncertain.

This chain links TRBV28 with TRBJ1-2; 8 bases are shared with TRBD1. The germline V gene encodes CDR1 MDHEN and CDR2 SYDVKM. V was clipped by 3 bases and J by 0 bases; unmatched bases: 3. This CDR3 has 15 residues. DNA of the CDR3: TGTGCCAGCAGTTTCGGGACAGGCCCTAACTATGGCTACACCTTC. As protein: CASSFGTGPNYGYTF.

DNA for the CDR3: TGTGCCAGCAGCTGCTATAGGACAGGTCCCTACGAGCAGTACTTC. Encoded protein: CASSCYRTGPYEQYF. This chain links TRBV7-3 with TRBJ2-7; 7 bases agree with TRBD1. The trim removed 4 bases at V and 2 bases at J, leaving 8 bases unmatched. The germline CDR1 and CDR2 sequences are SGHTA and FQGTGA. The CDR3 is 15 amino acids.

The V gene is TRBV11-2, the J gene TRBJ1-5; perhaps TRBD1 as D (6 bases). The germline V gene encodes CDR1 SGHAT and CDR2 FQNNGV. The CDR3 runs to 15 residues. V was pared by 0 bases and J by 3 bases, with 9 bases between. This CDR3 is CASSLETGPNQPQHF. For the CDR3, the DNA is TGTGCCAGCAGCTTAGAGACAGGTCCCAATCAGCCCCAGCATTTT.

J is TRBJ1-6 and V is TRBV7-9; the D gene is possibly TRBD1 (6 bases). Germline V lookup: CDR1 SEHNR, CDR2 FQNEAQ (reference sequence). V was cut by 3 bases and J by 8 bases, with 11 bases left in between. The CDR3 consists of 14 residues. The CDR3, as DNA: TGTGCCAGCAGCTTTATACAGGGTTATTCACCCCTCCACTTT. Protein product: CASSFIQGYSPLHF.

V and J are TRBV7-2 and TRBJ2-7, with D uncertain. V was cut by 3 bases and J by 1 base, with 7 bases left in between. This CDR3 has 13 residues. Per germline, CDR1 SGHTA and CDR2 FQGNSA. In DNA, the CDR3 is TGTGCCAGCAGCTTCACAGTTTCCTACGAGCAGTACTTC. Translated: CASSFTVSYEQYF.

V is TRBV3-1 (or the pseudogene TRBV3-2) and J is TRBJ1-5, with a possible D match to TRBD1 (6 bases). V lost 2 bases, J lost 7 bases, and 9 bases lay in between. The germline gives CDR1 LGHDT, CDR2 YNNKEL (reference sequence). This CDR3 is 13 amino acids long. CDR3 DNA: TGTGCCAGCAGCCAATTAGGGGGACAGCCCCAGCATTTT. Its protein product is CASSQLGGQPQHF.

This clone was seen just once. The genes are TRBV30 and TRBJ1-3; perhaps TRBD1 as D (6 bases). The length of the CDR3 is 16 residues. Trimming took 8 bases from V and 0 from J, leaving 20 bases between them. Germline CDR1 GTSNPN, CDR2 SVGIG (reference sequence). The CDR3 spells CAGAQDSPSSGNTIYF. The CDR3 coding sequence is TGTGCCGGGGCCCAGGACAGCCCTTCCTCTGGAAACACCATATATTTT.

V is TRBV11-2 and J is TRBJ1-1, with D possibly being TRBD1 (6 bases). Germline V lookup: CDR1 SGHAT, CDR2 FQNNGV. V was pared by 0 bases and J by 11 bases, with 13 bases between. There are 13 residues in the CDR3. In nucleotides, the CDR3 is TGTGCCAGCAGCTTAGACTGGGGCCAGGGGGCTTTCTTT. Amino acid sequence: CASSLDWGQGAFF.

The chain uses TRBV6-5 and TRBJ2-7; D possibly corresponds to TRBD2 (5 bases). The CDR3 consists of 14 residues. Deletions cut 7 bases from V and 5 bases from J, with 18 bases between. Germline CDR1 reads MNHEY; CDR2 reads SVGAGI. In DNA form, the CDR3 reads TGTGCCAGCACCACTGTAGGAGCGAGGGACGAGCAGTACTTC. This sequence encodes CASTTVGARDEQYF.

The chain uses TRBV7-3 and TRBJ1-6; D unresolved. Trimming pared 3 bases from V and 7 bases from J, leaving 10 bases between. The CDR3 covers 14 residues. Germline loops: CDR1 SGHTA, CDR2 FQGTGA. The CDR3: CASSLGSHNSPLHF. CDR3 nucleotides: TGTGCCAGCAGCTTGGGCAGTCACAATTCACCCCTCCACTTT.

CDR3 protein: CASSYGRFGGGRTEAFF. DNA for the CDR3: TGTGCCAGCAGTTATGGGCGATTTGGGGGCGGAAGGACTGAAGCTTTCTTT. The chain links TRBV6-2 or TRBV6-3 to TRBJ1-1, with D possibly TRBD1 on 6 matching bases. This CDR3 comprises 17 residues. V lost 3 bases and J lost 5, with 22 bases in between. CDR1 and CDR2 from the germline V gene are MNHEY and SVGEGT.

In its sample, this clone was seen a few times. The rearrangement uses TRBV2 and TRBJ1-5; D is undetermined. The CDR3 sequence is 14 residues long. Germline values: CDR1 SNHLY, CDR2 FYNNEI. Trimming removed 7 bases from V and 2 bases from J, with 12 bases in between. The DNA for the CDR3 is TGTGCCAGCACCACCAGGCGGGGCAATCAGCCCCAGCATTTT. Its protein is CASTTRRGNQPQHF.

The chain is built from TRBV11-3 and TRBJ1-2, with D unresolved. The V gene lost 0 bases and the J gene lost 8 bases, with 10 bases spanning the gap. CDR1 is SGHNT, CDR2 YENEEA, per germline. This CDR3 contains 13 residues. Written as DNA, the CDR3 is TGTGCCAGCAGCTTAGAGAGGTCGCGGGGCTACACCTTC. Protein sequence: CASSLERSRGYTF.

The rearrangement joins TRBV28 to TRBJ2-7; the match to TRBD2 covers 10 bases. Germline V gene lookup returns CDR1 MDHEN and CDR2 SYDVKM. The CDR3 extends over 18 amino acids. Germline trimming cut 0 bases from V and 4 bases from J; bases unmatched to any gene: 12. CDR3 amino acids: CASSLWTSGPRGGYEQYF. The CDR3 region has the DNA TGTGCCAGCAGTTTATGGACTAGCGGGCCCCGGGGAGGTTACGAGCAGTACTTC.

This clone was observed once. The V call is TRBV19, the J call TRBJ1-6; 10 bases fit TRBD1. This CDR3 contains 18 residues. Trimming cost V 7 bases and J 9 bases; bases outside gene matches: 18. Germline V CDR1 and CDR2: LNHDA, SQIVND (reference sequence). CDR3 nucleotides: TGTGCCAGTACTGCCATACCGTCCGGGGACAGGGGACGTTCACCCCTCCACTTT. The encoded protein is CASTAIPSGDRGRSPLHF.